This record concerns one T cell receptor beta chain sequence. The target of this receptor is not known. No base quality information exists; no much larger clone differs at one position. CDR1 and CDR2 are read off the germline V gene as SGHAT and FQNNGV. There are 17 amino acids in the CDR3, from cysteine to phenylalanine inclusive. Here the CDR3 DNA is all that survives: 51 bases in frame from base 1. V and J are trimmed by 1 base and 0 bases, and the gene matches miss 5 bases of the junction. Genomic DNA was extracted from sorted cells for sequencing of the TCRbeta CDR3 region. The immunoSEQ Assay was used for sequencing of TCRbeta CDR3 regions. TCRdb mirrors the immuneACCESS table, restricted to in-frame sequences. Some clones are absent from its copies; in checked studies, under half trace to an unresolved V gene, and the reason for the others is unknown. In all, the sample holds 50,000 to 65,000 clones, and around nine tenths of those were seen once. In total, the top ten clones hold under 3.5% of the sample.

Patients with a history of autoimmune disease or receiving systemic immunosuppression were excluded from the trial. Peripheral blood for TCR sequencing was drawn from every dose cohort at baseline, at cycle 4 day 1 and at cycle 7 day 1. Samples came from an open-label, multicenter, first-in-human phase I dose-escalation trial of ivuxolimab. The trial enrolled adults with locally advanced or metastatic head and neck squamous cell, hepatocellular, melanoma or renal cell carcinoma. Before TCR sequencing, CD4+ and CD8+ T cells were separately sorted from peripheral blood. This record belongs to a study of OX40 agonist ivuxolimab in advanced cancers. Study-level background: Ivuxolimab was a fully human IgG2 agonistic monoclonal antibody targeting the costimulatory receptor OX40 (CD134). The dose-escalation cohort was almost 85% male with a mean age of about 54 years, ranging from about 23 to 85. Of the roughly 54 dose-escalation patients, hepatocellular carcinoma was present in around 19, melanoma in approximately 15, renal cell carcinoma in 9 and head and neck cancer in 9. The paper covers the monotherapy dose-escalation part of the phase I ivuxolimab trial, which included N ≈ 57 patients. Peripheral TCRbeta sequencing aimed to test whether ivuxolimab altered TCR sequence diversity and caused clonal T-cell expansion. Intravenous ivuxolimab was administered to patients every 2 weeks at six dose levels: 0.01, 0.1, 0.3, 1.5, 3 and 10 mg/kg. Patients were allowed to have had prior anti-PD-1, anti-PD-L1 or anti-CTLA-4 therapy, and roughly two fifths of the dose-escalation patients had been treated with checkpoint inhibitors. Partial responses occurred in three dose-escalation patients: two with cutaneous melanoma and one with hepatocellular carcinoma.

Results and caveats for the whole study, not just this receptor: In the 0.1-3.0 mg/kg groups, partial responders were among the patients with the lowest normalized peripheral clonal expansion, particularly in CD8+ T cells. At doses of 0.1 to 3.0 mg/kg, clonal expansion of both CD4+ and CD8+ blood T cells was observed from baseline to week 6. The antigen specificity of the peripheral T cells that underwent clonal expansion was not determined. After ivuxolimab, CD8+ T cells had more expanded clones than CD4+ T cells on average. Low levels of normalized T-cell clonal expansion were also seen in some patients who did not respond.

The TCR originated in an adult with an advanced solid tumor such as melanoma, head and neck, liver or kidney cancer. The chain was built from TRBV11-2 and TRBJ2-5, and TRBD2 matches 10 of the central bases. Sequences were derived from CD4+ or CD8+ T cells sorted from blood, sampled in a trial of the OX40 agonist ivuxolimab. CDR3 protein: CASSLGGTSAYQETQYF. The nucleotide sequence reads as follows: TGTGCCAGCAGCTTAGGAGGGACTAGCGCGTACCAAGAGACCCAGTACTTC.